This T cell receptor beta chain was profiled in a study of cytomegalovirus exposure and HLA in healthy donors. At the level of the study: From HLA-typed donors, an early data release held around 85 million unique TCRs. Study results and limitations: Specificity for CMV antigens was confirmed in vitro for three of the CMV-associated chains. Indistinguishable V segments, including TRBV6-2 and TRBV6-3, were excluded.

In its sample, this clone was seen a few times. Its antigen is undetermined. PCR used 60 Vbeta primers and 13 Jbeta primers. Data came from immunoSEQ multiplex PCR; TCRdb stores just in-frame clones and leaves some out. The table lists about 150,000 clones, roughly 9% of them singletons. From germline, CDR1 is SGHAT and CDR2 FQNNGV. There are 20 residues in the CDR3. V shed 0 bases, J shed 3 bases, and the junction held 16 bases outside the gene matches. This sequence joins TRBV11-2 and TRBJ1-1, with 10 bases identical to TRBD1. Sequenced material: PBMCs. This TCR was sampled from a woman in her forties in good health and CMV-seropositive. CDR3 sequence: CASSLDALAPHGTGDTEAFF. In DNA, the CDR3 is TGTGCCAGCAGCTTAGACGCTCTAGCCCCACACGGGACAGGGGACACTGAAGCTTTCTTT.